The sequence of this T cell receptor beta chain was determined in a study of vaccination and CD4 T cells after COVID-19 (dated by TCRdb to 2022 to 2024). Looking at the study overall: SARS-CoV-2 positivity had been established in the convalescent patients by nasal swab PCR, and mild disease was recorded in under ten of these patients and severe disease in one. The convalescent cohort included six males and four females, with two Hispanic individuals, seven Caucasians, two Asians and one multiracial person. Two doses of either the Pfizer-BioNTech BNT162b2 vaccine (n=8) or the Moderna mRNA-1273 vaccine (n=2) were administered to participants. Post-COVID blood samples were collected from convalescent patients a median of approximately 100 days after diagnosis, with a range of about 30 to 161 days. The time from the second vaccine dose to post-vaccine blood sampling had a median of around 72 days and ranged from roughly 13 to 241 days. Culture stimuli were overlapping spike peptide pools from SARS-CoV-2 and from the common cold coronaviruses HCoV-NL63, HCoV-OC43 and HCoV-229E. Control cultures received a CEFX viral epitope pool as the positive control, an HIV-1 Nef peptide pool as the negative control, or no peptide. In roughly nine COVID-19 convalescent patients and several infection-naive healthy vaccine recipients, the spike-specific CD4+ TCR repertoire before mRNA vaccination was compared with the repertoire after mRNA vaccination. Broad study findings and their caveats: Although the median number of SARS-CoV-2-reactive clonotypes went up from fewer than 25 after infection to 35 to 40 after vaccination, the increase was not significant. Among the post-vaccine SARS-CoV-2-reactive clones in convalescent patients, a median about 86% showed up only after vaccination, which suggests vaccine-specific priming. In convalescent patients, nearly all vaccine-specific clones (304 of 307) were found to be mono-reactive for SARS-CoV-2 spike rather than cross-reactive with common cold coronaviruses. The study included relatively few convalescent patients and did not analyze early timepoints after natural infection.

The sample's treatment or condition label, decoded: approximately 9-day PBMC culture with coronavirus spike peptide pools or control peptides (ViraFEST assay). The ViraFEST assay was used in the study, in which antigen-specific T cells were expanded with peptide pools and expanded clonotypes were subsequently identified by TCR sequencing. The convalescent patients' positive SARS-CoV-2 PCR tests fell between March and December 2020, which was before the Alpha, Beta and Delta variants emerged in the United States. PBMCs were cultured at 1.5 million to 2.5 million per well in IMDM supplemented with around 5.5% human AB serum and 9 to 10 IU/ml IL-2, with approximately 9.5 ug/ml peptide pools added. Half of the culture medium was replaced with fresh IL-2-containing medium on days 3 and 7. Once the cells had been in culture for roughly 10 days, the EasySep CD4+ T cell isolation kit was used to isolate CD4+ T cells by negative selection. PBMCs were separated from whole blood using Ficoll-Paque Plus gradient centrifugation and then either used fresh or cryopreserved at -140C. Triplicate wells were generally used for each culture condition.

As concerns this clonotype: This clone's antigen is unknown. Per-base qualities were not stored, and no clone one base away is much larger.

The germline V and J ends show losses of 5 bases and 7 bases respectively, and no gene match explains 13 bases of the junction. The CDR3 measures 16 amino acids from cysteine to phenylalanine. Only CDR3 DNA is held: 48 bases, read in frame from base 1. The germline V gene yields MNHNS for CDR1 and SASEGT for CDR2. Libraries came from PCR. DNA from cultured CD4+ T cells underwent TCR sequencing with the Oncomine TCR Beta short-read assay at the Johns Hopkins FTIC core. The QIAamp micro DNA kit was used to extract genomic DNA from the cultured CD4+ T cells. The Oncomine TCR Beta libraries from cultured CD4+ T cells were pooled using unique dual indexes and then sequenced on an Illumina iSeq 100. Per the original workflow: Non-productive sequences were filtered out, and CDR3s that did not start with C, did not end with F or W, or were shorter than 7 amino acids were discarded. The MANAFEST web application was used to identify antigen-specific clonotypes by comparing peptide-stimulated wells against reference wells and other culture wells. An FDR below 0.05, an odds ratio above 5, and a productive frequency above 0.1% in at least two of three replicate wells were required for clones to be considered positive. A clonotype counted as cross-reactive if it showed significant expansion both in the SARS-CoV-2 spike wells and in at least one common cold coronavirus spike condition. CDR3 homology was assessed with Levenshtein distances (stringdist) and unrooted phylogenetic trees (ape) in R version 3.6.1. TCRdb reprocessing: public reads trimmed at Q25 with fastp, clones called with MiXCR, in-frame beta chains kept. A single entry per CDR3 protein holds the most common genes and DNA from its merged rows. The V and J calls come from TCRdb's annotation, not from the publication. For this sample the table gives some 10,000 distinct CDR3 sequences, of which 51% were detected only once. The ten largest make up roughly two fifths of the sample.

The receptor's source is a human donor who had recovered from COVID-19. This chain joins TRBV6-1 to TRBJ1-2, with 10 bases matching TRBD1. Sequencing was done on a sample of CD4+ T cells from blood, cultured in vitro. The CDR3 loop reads CASSSGTGDLGAGYTF. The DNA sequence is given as TGTGCCAGCAGTAGCGGGACAGGGGATTTAGGGGCTGGCTACACCTTC.